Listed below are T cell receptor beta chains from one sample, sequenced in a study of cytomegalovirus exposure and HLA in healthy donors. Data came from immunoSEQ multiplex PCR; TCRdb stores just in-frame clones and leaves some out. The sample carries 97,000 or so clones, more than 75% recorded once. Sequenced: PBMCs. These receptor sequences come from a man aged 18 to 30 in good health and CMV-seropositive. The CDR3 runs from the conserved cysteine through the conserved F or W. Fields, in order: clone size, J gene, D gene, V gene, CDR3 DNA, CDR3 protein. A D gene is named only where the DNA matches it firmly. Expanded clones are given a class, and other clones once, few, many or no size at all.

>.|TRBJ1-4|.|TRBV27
TGTGCCAGCAGTTTCGCGGGTGCTAATGAAAAACTGTTTTTT
CASSFAGANEKLFF
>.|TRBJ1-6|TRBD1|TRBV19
TGTGCCAGTAGTCAGGACAGGAATTCACCCCTCCACTTT
CASSQDRNSPLHF
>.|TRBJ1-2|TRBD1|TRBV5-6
TGTGCCAGCAGCACCGACAGGGGGCCCTTTTATGGCTACACCTTC
CASSTDRGPFYGYTF
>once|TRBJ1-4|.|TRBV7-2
TGTGCCTCGCGGTCAGCAGCTTATAATGAAAAACTGTTTTTT
CASRSAAYNEKLFF
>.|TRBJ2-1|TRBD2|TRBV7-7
TGTGCCAGCAGCCTAGCGGGGGGGCCGAACAATGAGCAGTTCTTC
CASSLAGGPNNEQFF
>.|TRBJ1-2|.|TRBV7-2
TGTGCCAGCAGCTTAGCATCGGCAGGGGTTCGGCTAGCTAACTATGGCTACACCTTC
CASSLASAGVRLANYGYTF
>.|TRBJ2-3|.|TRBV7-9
TGTGCCAGCAGCTTGGGGATGGGGACTAGCACAGATACGCAGTATTTT
CASSLGMGTSTDTQYF
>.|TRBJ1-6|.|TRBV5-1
TGCGCCAGCAGCCCAGGGTTCGGCTCCTATAATTCACCCCTCCACTTT
CASSPGFGSYNSPLHF
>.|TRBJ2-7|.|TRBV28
TGTGCCAGCAGTAGGGGATTAAATTCCTACGAGCAGTACTTC
CASSRGLNSYEQYF
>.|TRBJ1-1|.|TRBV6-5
TGTGCCAGCAGTTACCTTGTGAACACTGAAGCTTTCTTT
CASSYLVNTEAFF
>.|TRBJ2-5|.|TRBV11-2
TGTGCCAGCAGCTTAGAAGGCGGAGAGACCCAGTACTTC
CASSLEGGETQYF
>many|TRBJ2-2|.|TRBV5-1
TGCGCCAGCAGCCTAAACGAGCAGGGGTCCGGGGAGCTGTTTTTT
CASSLNEQGSGELFF
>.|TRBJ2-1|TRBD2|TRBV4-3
TGCGCCAGCAGCCCGCTGACTAGCGGGAGGGCTAACAATGAGCAGTTCTTC
CASSPLTSGRANNEQFF
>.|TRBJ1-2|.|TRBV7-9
TGTGCCAGCAGCCCGAACACCGCCTATGGCTACACCTTC
CASSPNTAYGYTF
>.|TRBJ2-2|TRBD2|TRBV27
TGTGCCAGCAGTTTAATACTAGCGGGAGGCCTTAACACCGGGGAGCTGTTTTTT
CASSLILAGGLNTGELFF
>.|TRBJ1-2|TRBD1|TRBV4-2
TGTGCCAGCAGCCAAGATAGTACAGGGGACTATGGCTACACCTTC
CASSQDSTGDYGYTF
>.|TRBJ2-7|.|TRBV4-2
TGTGCCAGCAGCCAAACGACAGCCTACTCCTACGAGCAGTACTTC
CASSQTTAYSYEQYF
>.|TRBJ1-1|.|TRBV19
TGTGCCAGTAGTATCTTTTTCCAGGGTGAGAGTGAAGCTTTCTTT
CASSIFFQGESEAFF
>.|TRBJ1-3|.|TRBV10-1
TGCGCCAGCGGGGTGGAAGGGGGCTCTGGAAACACCATATATTTT
CASGVEGGSGNTIYF
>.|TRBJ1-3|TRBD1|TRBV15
TGTGCCACCAGCAGAGGCAGGGGACAGGGAAGAAACACCATATATTTT
CATSRGRGQGRNTIYF
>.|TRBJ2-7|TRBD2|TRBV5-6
TGTGCCAGCAGCGTCGGACCTAGCGGGGGGGCGTTACGGCAGTACTTC
CASSVGPSGGALRQYF
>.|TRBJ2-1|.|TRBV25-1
TGTGCCAGCAGTGCGGGAGGGGGCTTCAATGAGCAGTTCTTC
CASSAGGGFNEQFF
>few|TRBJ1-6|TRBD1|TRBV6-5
TGTGCCAGCAGAAGACAGGGAGGTAATTCACCCCTCCACTTT
CASRRQGGNSPLHF
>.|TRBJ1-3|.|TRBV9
TGTGCCAGCAGCGTAGGAGGAGGCTCTGGAAACACCATATATTTT
CASSVGGGSGNTIYF
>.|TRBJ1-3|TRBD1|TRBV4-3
TGCGCCAGCAGCCAACAGGGGGTAGCTGGAAACACCATATATTTT
CASSQQGVAGNTIYF
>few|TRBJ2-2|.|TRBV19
TGTGCCAGTAGTATCCCCCCAACCGGGGAGCTGTTTTTT
CASSIPPTGELFF
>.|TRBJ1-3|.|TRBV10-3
TGTGCCATCAGACAGGGAGGGGATTCTGGAAACACCATATATTTT
CAIRQGGDSGNTIYF
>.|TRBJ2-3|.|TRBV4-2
TGTGCCAGCAGCCAAGTTGAAGCGGCTGGAGATACGCAGTATTTT
CASSQVEAAGDTQYF
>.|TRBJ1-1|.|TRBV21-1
TGTGCCCGCCTTGCTCGGACAGCTAAAAAGAACACTGAAGCTTTCTTT
CARLARTAKKNTEAFF
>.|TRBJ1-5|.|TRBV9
TGTGCCAGCAGCGTTGACCCCGGGGAGTTGCCCCAGCATTTT
CASSVDPGELPQHF
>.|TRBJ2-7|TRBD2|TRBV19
TGTGCCAGTAGTATAATAGCGGGAGCTCCCTACGAGCAGTACTTC
CASSIIAGAPYEQYF
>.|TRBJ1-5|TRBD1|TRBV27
TGTGCCAGCAGTCCCGGACAGGGGGGGGTCCATCAGCCCCAGCATTTT
CASSPGQGGVHQPQHF
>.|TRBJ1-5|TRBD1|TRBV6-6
TGTGCCAGCAGCCGGGACAGGGATCAGCCCCAGCATTTT
CASSRDRDQPQHF
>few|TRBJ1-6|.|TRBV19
TGTGCCAGTCGGCCGGGACACGGAGTAGCACCCCTCCACTTT
CASRPGHGVAPLHF
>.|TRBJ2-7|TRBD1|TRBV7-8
TGTGCCAGCAGCTCGGCGACCACAGGGGCGGTCAACGAGCAGTACTTC
CASSSATTGAVNEQYF
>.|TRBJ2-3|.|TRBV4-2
TGTGCCAGCAGCCAAGATGCGTCTAGCCGTGGCACAGATACGCAGTATTTT
CASSQDASSRGTDTQYF
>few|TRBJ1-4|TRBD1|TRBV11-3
TGTGCCAGCAGCCTTACCGACTCCGGGACAGGGGTTGAAAAACTGTTTTTT
CASSLTDSGTGVEKLFF
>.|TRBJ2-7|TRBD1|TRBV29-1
TGCAGCGCTGGCCGTCGGGGACAGGGGGCGGGCGAGCAGTACTTC
CSAGRRGQGAGEQYF
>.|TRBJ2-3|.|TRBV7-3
TGTGCCAGCAGCTTAACTAGCGTCAGCACAGATACGCAGTATTTT
CASSLTSVSTDTQYF
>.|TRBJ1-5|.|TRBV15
TGTGCCACCAGCAGGGTAGTCAGCAATCAGCCCCAGCATTTT
CATSRVVSNQPQHF